The rows below give T cell receptor beta chains drawn from one sample of a study of CXCR3-negative and CXCR3-positive naive CD8 T cells. Following a re-call of the 5' RACE reads, TCRdb has one entry per CDR3 protein and lacks DNA. The listing records roughly 45,000 distinct CDR3 sequences. Sequencing was done on a sample of naive CXCR3- CD8+ T cells from blood. These receptors all stem from a human donor in good health. Some clones in this sample may be carry-over from other donors' samples. CDR3s include the opening cysteine and the closing phenylalanine or tryptophan. Each record gives: J gene, V gene, CDR3 protein.

>TRBJ2-3|TRBV12-3/TRBV12-4
CAVQGEGDTQYF
>TRBJ2-3|TRBV29-1
CSVPQGVRGDTQYF
>TRBJ2-7|TRBV28
CASSLTADSHWTF
>TRBJ2-1|TRBV19
CASSIRTGDEQFF
>TRBJ1-2|TRBV7-2
CASRPGPYEISYGYTF
>TRBJ1-2|TRBV2
CASRRQMDGYTF
>TRBJ2-7|TRBV4-1
CASSQEDRSSYEQYF
>TRBJ2-1|TRBV20-1
CSARLLLGSGASYNEQFF
>TRBJ2-5|TRBV12-3/TRBV12-4
CASSPTSVQETQYF
>TRBJ2-7|TRBV6-4
CASSDFRTSGGAYEQYF
>TRBJ2-7|TRBV10-3
CAIGDGTYEQYF
>TRBJ2-7|TRBV9
CASSASGGGSYEQYF
>TRBJ1-1|TRBV7-6
CASSGPGGGTEAFF
>TRBJ2-7|TRBV12-3/TRBV12-4
CASRSPDSSYEQYF
>TRBJ2-2|TRBV7-3
CASSFGTGPGELFF
>TRBJ2-3|TRBV7-3
CASSSPASGGTDTQYF
>TRBJ1-1|TRBV29-1
CSGSPDSSNTEAFF
>TRBJ2-1|TRBV20-1
CSARSGGDVNEQFF
>TRBJ2-3|TRBV6-5
CASSYGLDRGLTDTQYF
>TRBJ1-5|TRBV12-3/TRBV12-4
CASSLGDELDQPQHF
>TRBJ2-7|TRBV27
CASSLSSGQYSYEQYF
>TRBJ2-1|TRBV5-1
CASSLDGGSTYEQFF
>TRBJ2-3|TRBV5-1
CASLGWEDTQYF
>TRBJ1-1|TRBV27
CASSWGGAEAFF
>TRBJ2-1|TRBV27
CATIAGGVYNEQFF
>TRBJ2-1|TRBV29-1
CSVETGVTYNEQFF
>TRBJ2-5|TRBV23-1
CASTKDPWETQYF
>TRBJ2-5|TRBV5-5
CASSGGGLKDTTQYF